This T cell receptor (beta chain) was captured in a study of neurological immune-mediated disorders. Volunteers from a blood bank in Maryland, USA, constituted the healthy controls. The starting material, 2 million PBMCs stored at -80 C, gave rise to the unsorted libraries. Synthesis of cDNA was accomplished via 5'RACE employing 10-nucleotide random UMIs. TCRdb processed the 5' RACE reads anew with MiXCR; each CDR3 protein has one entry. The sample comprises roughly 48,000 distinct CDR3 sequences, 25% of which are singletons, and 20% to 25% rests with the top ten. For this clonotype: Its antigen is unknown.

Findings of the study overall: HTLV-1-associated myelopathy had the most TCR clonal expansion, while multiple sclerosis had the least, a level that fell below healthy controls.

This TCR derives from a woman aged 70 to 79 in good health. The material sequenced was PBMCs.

The CDR3 DNA is TGCAGCCCCTGGTGGAGTGGGGGAGAGACCCAGTACTTC. As protein: CSPWWSGGETQYF. This rearrangement joins TRBV20-1 to TRBJ2-5; D tentatively fits TRBD1 or TRBD2 (5 bases each). The CDR3 spans 13 residues. Germline assignment: CDR1 DFQATT and CDR2 SNEGSKA (reference sequence).